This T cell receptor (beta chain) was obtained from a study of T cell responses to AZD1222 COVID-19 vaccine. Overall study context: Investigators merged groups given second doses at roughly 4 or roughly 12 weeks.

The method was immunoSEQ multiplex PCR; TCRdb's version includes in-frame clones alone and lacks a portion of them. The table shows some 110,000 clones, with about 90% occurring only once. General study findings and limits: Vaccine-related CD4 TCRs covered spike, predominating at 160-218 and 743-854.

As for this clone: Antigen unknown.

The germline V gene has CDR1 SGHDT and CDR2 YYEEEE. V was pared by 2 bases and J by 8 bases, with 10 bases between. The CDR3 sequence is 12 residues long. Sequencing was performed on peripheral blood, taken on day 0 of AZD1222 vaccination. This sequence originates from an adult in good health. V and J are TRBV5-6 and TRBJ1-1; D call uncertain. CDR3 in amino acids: CASSFGPGEAFF. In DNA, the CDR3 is TGTGCCAGCAGCTTTGGGCCGGGGGAAGCTTTCTTT.